This entry describes one T cell receptor beta chain. Clones were sequenced by immunoSEQ multiplex PCR, and TCRdb holds only the in-frame ones, with some missing. The data contain 600,000 or so clones, around 87% of them singletons. Germline V gene sequence: CDR1 SEHNR, CDR2 FQNEAQ (reference sequence). With 8 bases removed from V and 3 bases from J, the gap between germline ends came to 22 bases. This CDR3 is built from 17 residues. This entry belongs to a study of shared T cell receptors in the human thymus. The data also belong to a second study, concerning human thymus T cells. Turning to that study: Donor material was obtained from healthy Finnish infants undergoing corrective surgery for congenital heart defects. Resected material from corrective heart surgery provided the thymus tissue analysed. Thymic TCR repertoires of unrelated people reportedly overlapped highly.

The V call is TRBV7-9, the J call TRBJ2-2, with a weak D call TRBD2 (5 bases). The source material was thymocytes. This TCR came from a boy younger than two with a congenital heart defect. The CDR3 coding sequence is TGTGCCAGCTCCTGTATAGTGGGAGATGCGGACACCGGGGAGCTGTTTTTT. Translated, it gives CASSCIVGDADTGELFF.